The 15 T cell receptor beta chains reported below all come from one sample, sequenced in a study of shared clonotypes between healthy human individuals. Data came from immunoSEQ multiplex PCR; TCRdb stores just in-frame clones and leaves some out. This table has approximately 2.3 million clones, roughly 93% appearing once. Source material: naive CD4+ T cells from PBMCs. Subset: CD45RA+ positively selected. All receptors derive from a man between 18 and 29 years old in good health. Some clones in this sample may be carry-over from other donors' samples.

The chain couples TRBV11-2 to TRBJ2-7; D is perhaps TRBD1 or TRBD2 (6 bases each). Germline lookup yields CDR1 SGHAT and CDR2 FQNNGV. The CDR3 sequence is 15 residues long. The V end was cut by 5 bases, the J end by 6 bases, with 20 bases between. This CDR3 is CASSNRGPGQGEQYF. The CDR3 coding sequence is TGTGCCAGCAGCAACCGGGGGCCAGGGCAGGGCGAGCAGTACTTC.

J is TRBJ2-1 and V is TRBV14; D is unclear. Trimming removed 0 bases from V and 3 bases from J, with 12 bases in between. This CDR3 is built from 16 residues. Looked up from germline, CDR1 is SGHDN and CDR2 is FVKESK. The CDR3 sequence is CASSQEISGYYNEQFF. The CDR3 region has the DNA TGTGCCAGCAGCCAAGAAATTTCAGGTTACTACAATGAGCAGTTCTTC. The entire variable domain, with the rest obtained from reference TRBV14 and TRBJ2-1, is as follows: EAGVTQFPSHSVIEKGQTVTLRCDPISGHDNLYWYRRVMGKEIKFLLHFVKESKQDESGMPNNRFLAERTGGTYSTLKVQPAELEDSGVYFCASSQEISGYYNEQFFGPGTRLTVL.

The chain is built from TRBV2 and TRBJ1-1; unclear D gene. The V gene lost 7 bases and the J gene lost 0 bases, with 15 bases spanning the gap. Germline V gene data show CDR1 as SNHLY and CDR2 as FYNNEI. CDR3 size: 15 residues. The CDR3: CASTFQPRMNTEAFF. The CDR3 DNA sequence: TGTGCCAGCACTTTCCAACCCAGAATGAACACTGAAGCTTTCTTT.

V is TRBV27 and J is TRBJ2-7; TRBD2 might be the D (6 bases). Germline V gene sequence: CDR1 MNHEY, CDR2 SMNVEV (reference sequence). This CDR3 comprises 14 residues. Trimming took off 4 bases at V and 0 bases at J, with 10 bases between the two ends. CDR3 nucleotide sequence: TGTGCCAGCAGTTCGATAGCGGCCTCCTACGAGCAGTACTTC. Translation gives CASSSIAASYEQYF.

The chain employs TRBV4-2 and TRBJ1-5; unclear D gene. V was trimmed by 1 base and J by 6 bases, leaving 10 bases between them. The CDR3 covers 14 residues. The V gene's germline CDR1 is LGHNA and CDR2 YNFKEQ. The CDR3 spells CASSQADKGQPQHF. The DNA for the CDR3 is TGTGCCAGCAGCCAAGCGGATAAGGGTCAGCCCCAGCATTTT.

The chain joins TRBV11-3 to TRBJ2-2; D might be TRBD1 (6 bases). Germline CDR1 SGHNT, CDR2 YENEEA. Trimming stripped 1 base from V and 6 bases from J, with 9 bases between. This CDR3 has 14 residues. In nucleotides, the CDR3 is TGTGCCAGCAGCTTAGGGCAGGGGCCCGGGGAGCTGTTTTTT. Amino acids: CASSLGQGPGELFF.

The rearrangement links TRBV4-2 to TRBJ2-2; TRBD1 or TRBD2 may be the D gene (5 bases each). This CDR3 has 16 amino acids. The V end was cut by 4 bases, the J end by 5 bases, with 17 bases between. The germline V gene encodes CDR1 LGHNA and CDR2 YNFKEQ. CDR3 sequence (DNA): TGTGCCAGCAGCCCGAAGGGACGCGTCGATACCGGGGAGCTGTTTTTT. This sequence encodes CASSPKGRVDTGELFF.

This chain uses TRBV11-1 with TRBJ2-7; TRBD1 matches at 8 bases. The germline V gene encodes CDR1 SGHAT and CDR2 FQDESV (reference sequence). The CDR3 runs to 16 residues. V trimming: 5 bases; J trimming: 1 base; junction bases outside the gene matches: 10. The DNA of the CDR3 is TGTGCCAGCAGCCTTGCCCGGGACAGGAGGTCCTACGAGCAGTACTTC. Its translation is CASSLARDRRSYEQYF.

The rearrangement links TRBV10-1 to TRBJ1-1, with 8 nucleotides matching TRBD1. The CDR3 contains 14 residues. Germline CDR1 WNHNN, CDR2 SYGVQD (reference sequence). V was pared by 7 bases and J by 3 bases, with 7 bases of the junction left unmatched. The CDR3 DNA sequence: TGCGCCAGCAATCAGCAGGGGGCGGACACTGAAGCTTTCTTT. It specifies CASNQQGADTEAFF.

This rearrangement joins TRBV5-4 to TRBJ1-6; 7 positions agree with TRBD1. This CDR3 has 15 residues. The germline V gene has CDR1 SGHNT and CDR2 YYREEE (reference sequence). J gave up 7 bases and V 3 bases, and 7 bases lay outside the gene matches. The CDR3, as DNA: TGTGCCAGCAGCTCATGGACAGGACCCAATTCACCCCTCCACTTT. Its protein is CASSSWTGPNSPLHF.

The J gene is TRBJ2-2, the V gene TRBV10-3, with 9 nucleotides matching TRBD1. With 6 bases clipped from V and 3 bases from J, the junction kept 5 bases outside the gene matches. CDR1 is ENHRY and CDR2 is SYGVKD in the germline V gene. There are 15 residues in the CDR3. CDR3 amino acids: CAIRGTGSDTGELFF. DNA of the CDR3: TGTGCCATCAGGGGGACAGGGTCGGACACCGGGGAGCTGTTTTTT.

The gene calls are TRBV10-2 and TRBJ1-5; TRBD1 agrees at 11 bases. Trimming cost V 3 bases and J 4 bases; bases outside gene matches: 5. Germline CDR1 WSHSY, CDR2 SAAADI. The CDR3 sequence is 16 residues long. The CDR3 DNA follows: TGCGCCAGCAGTGACCGGGACAGGGGGTCGAATCAGCCCCAGCATTTT. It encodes CASSDRDRGSNQPQHF.

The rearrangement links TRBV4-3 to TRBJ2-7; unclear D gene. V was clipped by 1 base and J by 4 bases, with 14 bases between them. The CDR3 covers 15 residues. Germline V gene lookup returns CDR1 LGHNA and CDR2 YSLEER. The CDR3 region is CASSQVAGGWYEQYF. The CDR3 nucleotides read TGCGCCAGCAGCCAAGTTGCAGGCGGATGGTACGAGCAGTACTTC.

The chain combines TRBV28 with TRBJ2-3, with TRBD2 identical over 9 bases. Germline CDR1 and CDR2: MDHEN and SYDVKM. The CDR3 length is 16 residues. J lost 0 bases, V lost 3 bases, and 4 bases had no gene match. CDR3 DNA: TGTGCCAGCAGTTTTGTAGCGGGGGAAAGCACAGATACGCAGTATTTT. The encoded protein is CASSFVAGESTDTQYF.

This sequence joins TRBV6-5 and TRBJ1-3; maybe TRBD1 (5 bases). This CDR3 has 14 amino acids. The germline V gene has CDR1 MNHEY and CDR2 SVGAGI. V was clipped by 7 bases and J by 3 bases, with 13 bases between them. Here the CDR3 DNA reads TGTGCCAGCATAAAGGTTCAGGGTGGAAACACCATATATTTT. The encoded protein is CASIKVQGGNTIYF.